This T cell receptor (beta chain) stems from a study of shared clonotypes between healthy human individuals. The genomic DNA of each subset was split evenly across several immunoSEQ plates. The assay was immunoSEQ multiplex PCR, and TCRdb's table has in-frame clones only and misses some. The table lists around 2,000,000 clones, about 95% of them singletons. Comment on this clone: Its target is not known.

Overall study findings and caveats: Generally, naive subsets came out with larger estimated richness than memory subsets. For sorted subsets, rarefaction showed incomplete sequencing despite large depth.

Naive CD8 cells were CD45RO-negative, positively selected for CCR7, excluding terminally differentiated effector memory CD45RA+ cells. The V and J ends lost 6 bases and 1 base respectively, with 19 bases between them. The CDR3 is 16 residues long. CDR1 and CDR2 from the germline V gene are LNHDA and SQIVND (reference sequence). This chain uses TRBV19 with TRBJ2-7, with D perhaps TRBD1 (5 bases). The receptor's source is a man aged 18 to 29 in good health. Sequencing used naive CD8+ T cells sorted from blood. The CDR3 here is CASSAYYSGISYEQYF. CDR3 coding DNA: TGTGCCAGTAGCGCTTACTACTCAGGGATTTCCTACGAGCAGTACTTC.